This T cell receptor (beta chain) was retrieved from a study of blood T cell repertoires in COVID-19 (dated by TCRdb to about 2020). General notes on the study: The collaborator samples originated in the United States, Italy and Spain and spanned the acute and convalescent phases of COVID-19. The prospective study material was composed of cDNA or gDNA derived from T cells, B-cell-depleted T cells, or PBMCs. Deeply sampled blood TCRbeta repertoires from subjects exposed to, actively infected with, or recovered from COVID-19 were included in the dataset. The repertoires were made available in a free public database intended to serve as a resource for research on the immune response to SARS-CoV-2. The samples were drawn from two sources: the first 160 participants of the ongoing ImmuneRACE study, and fewer than 1,500 subjects contributed by 6 global collaborators. The sample metadata nearly always contained a de-identified subject ID, COVID-19 status, age in years and sex. Where available, HLA class I and class II types were taken from metadata supplied by the sample provider and were not determined by assay-based typing.

On this clone itself: What antigen it recognizes has not been identified. Base qualities are not at hand, and no much larger clone is one base apart.

TCRbeta CDR3 regions were amplified from genomic DNA using the immunoSEQ Assay, a bias-controlled multiplex PCR. The source study handled its data this way. The number of nucleated cells in each sample was estimated by amplification of reference gene primers within the assay. To quantify the absolute abundance of each unique TCRbeta CDR3 rearrangement, sequence reads were collapsed and filtered. For each sample, productive Simpson clonality was calculated by taking the square root of Simpson's diversity index across productive rearrangements. In TCRdb, the immuneACCESS table is reduced to in-frame sequences with V and J assigned. These tables do not hold every clone; where another copy was compared, an unresolved V gene accounts for under half, and the others remain unexplained. V and J calls plus clone size are reproduced from that table; the DNA served to infer D and trimming. The sample profile shows tens of thousands of clones; approximately 80% of them were found once. The ten largest clones add up to 10% of the sample.

There are 14 amino acids in the CDR3, from cysteine to phenylalanine inclusive. Just the 42-base CDR3 DNA is kept, in frame starting at base 1. The germline V gene encodes CDR1 SGDLS and CDR2 YYNGEE. V and J lose 0 bases and 4 bases, and a span of 8 bases separates them. One collaborating source in Seattle enrolled patients while the patients were actively infected and followed the patients over time throughout the course of disease. Each collaborating institution followed its own protocols to collect whole blood in K2EDTA tubes. Collaborator samples were shipped for TCRbeta analysis as frozen whole blood, isolated PBMCs, or DNA extracted from either sample type. Broad study findings and their caveats: The quantity of clinical and demographic metadata differed by source and by participant and was supplied without curation.

Sequenced input: peripheral blood. The rearrangement joined TRBV9 to TRBJ1-5; the D gene assignment is ambiguous. This TCR came from a man aged 45-60 years with COVID-19, enrolled during active disease. The CDR3 has the sequence CASSVGVRNQPQHF. The base sequence is TGTGCCAGCAGCGTAGGCGTCCGTAATCAGCCCCAGCATTTT.